Here is one T cell receptor (beta chain) with its context. At one of its ends the junction is not consistent with the germline gene, which may arise from a read error. This record comes from a study of tumor-infiltrating lymphocytes in primary liver carcinoma. Researchers generated TCR beta cDNA from around 0.55 ug of total RNA, relying on a constant-region primer. Investigators got TCR beta libraries out of three nested multiplex PCR rounds, done with slightly modified ARM-PCR. TRBV1-TRBV30 forward and Cbeta reverse primers drove the first two roughly 11-cycle rounds. TCRdb re-analysed the multiplex PCR reads in MiXCR, keeping a single row per CDR3 protein. The sample lists roughly 24,000 distinct CDR3 sequences; around 77% were seen once. Both RNA and DNA were isolated together from around 20-30 mg of bulk tissue that had not been sorted. There were only treatment-naive patients, all with chronic HBV infection.

Germline V gene lookup returns CDR1 SGHAT and CDR2 FQNNGV. There are 14 residues in the CDR3. The rearrangement joins TRBV11-2 to TRBJ1-2; D unclear. This clonotype originated in a woman in her twenties or thirties with primary liver carcinoma and hepatitis B virus infection. The sequenced sample was liver tumor tissue from sampling region 5. Subset reported: tumor region T5, tumor centre. DNA for the CDR3: TGCGCCAGCAGCTTAAGGGAAACTAGCTATGTCTACACCTTC. It specifies CASSLRETSYVYTF.